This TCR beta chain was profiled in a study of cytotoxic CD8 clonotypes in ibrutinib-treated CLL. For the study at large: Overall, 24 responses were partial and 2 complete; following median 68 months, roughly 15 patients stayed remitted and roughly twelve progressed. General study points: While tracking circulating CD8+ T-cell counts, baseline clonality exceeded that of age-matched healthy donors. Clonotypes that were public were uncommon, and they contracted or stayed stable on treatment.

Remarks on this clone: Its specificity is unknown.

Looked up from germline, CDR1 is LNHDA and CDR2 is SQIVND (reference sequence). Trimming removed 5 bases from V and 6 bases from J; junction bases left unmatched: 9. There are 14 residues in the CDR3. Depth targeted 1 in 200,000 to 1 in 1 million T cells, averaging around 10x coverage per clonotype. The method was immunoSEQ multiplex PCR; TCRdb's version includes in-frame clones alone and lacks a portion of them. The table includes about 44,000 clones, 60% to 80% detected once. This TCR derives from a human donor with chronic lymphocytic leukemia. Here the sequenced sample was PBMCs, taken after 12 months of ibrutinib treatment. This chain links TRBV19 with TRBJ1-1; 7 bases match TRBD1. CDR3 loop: CASSLRGAEAEAFF. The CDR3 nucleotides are TGTGCCAGTAGTCTCAGGGGGGCGGAAGCTGAAGCTTTCTTT.